This T cell receptor (beta chain) was sequenced for a study of T cell repertoires in cytomegalovirus infection. Background on the study: Researchers turned to recently identified HLA-C-restricted CMV epitopes as well as well-studied HLA-B-restricted ones. Through public TCR beta signatures, both CMV infection and matching HLA type were indicated.

Regarding this clonotype: No antigen is known for it.

MiXCR was run by TCRdb on the reads, yielding one entry per CDR3 protein. Of some 920,000 distinct CDR3 sequences listed, 25% to 40% were seen once; the top ten hold around 15%. Study findings and constraints: HLA-C-restricted CMV-specific TCR beta clonotypes prevailed in the ex vivo response.

The CDR3 is made up of 16 amino acids. Trimming took 4 bases from V and 8 from J; bases not matched to a gene: 12. CDR1 is SGHVS, CDR2 FQNEAQ, per germline. The chain links TRBV7-8 to TRBJ1-4; 8 bases map to TRBD1. The sample consisted of cultured CD8+ T cells from PBMCs, taken from culture after CMV antigen stimulation. The source is a human donor in good health (CMV status not recorded). Some clones in this sample may be carry-over from other donors' samples. CDR3 amino acids: CASSSQEVRGREKLFF. In DNA, the CDR3 is TGTGCCAGCAGCTCCCAGGAGGTCAGGGGGCGGGAAAAACTGTTTTTT.